The 5 T cell receptor beta chains below were found in one sample sequenced in a study of technical replicates of blood from a handful of donors. TCRdb's copy holds only in-frame clones and misses some; the assay was immunoSEQ multiplex PCR. The sample lists under 100,000 clones; around 95% were seen once. Sequenced sample: T cells isolated from PBMCs. The receptors shown here come from a human donor in good health.

V is TRBV28 and J is TRBJ2-1; D may be TRBD2 (5 bases). The V end was cut by 7 bases, the J end by 0 bases, with 16 bases between. The CDR3 extends over 16 amino acids. The germline V gene encodes CDR1 MDHEN and CDR2 SYDVKM. CDR3 protein: CASTLGGGSSYNEQFF. The CDR3 nucleotides read TGTGCCAGCACCCTTGGCGGAGGCAGCTCCTACAATGAGCAGTTCTTC.

The chain recombines TRBV5-1 with TRBJ2-6; TRBD1 agrees at 7 bases. The V gene's germline CDR1 is SGHRS and CDR2 YFSETQ. The V segment lost 3 bases and the J segment 2 bases; nucleotides outside the gene matches: 2. The CDR3 runs to 15 residues. The CDR3 here is CASSSTGTGANVLTF. Here the CDR3 DNA reads TGCGCCAGCAGCTCGACAGGGACTGGGGCCAACGTCCTGACTTTC. Full variable domain (rest looked up from reference TRBV5-1 and TRBJ2-6): KAGVTQTPRYLIKTRGQQVTLSCSPISGHRSVSWYQQTPGQGLQFLFEYFSETQRNKGNFPGRFSGRQFSNSRSEMNVSTLELGDSALYLCASSSTGTGANVLTFGAGSRLTVL.

This clone has a single count. This chain joins TRBV12-5 and TRBJ2-7, with 7 nucleotides matching TRBD1. Germline V gene lookup returns CDR1 LGHNT and CDR2 FRNRAP. V gave up 6 bases and J gave up 6 bases; unmatched junction bases: 2. The CDR3 has 11 residues. CDR3 sequence (DNA): TGTGCTAGTGGAGACAGGGTCGAGCAGTACTTC. It is translated as CASGDRVEQYF.

V gene TRBV7-9 combines with J gene TRBJ2-7; 8 positions agree with TRBD1. The trim removed 5 bases at V and 1 base at J, leaving 10 bases unmatched. The V gene's germline CDR1 is SEHNR and CDR2 FQNEAQ (reference sequence). The CDR3 runs 16 residues. CDR3 DNA: TGTGCCAGCAGCCGGGGTCCGGGACAGGTTTCCTACGAGCAGTACTTC. It translates to CASSRGPGQVSYEQYF.

The chain recombines TRBV7-3 with TRBJ1-1; TRBD1 aligns across 10 bases. The CDR3 sequence is 13 residues long. With 4 bases clipped from V and 5 bases from J, the junction kept 1 base outside the gene matches. Germline V gene sequence: CDR1 SGHTA, CDR2 FQGTGA. The CDR3, as DNA: TGTGCCAGCAGCTGGGACAGGGGAACTGAAGCTTTCTTT. Translated, it gives CASSWDRGTEAFF.